Below, 13 T cell receptor beta chains from the same sample are listed, as sequenced in a study of patients and donors after allogeneic stem cell transplantation. Each CDR3 protein is one row after TCRdb ran MiXCR on the RT-PCR reads. Counted here are 10,000 or so distinct CDR3 sequences, approximately 5.9% occurring once; the ten biggest clones make up roughly 25%. Sequenced sample: blood, either unsorted or a sorted T cell fraction (not recorded which). These receptors were taken from a human donor who was either an allogeneic HSCT recipient or a stem cell or donor lymphocyte infusion donor (not recorded which). It is not recorded whose cells these are; they may come from a transplant donor.

This clonotype was counted many times. The chain employs TRBV28 and TRBJ1-4, with TRBD1 as a possible D gene (5 bases). CDR3 length: 14 residues. Germline CDR1 and CDR2: MDHEN and SYDVKM. The V gene lost 6 bases and the J gene lost 5 bases, with 13 bases spanning the gap. CDR3 region: CASRPGTANEKLFF. CDR3 DNA: TGTGCCAGCAGGCCCGGGACGGCGAATGAAAAACTGTTTTTT. Looking up the rest from reference TRBV28 and TRBJ1-4 gives the full variable domain: DVKVTQSSRYLVKRTGEKVFLECVQDMDHENMFWYRQDPGLGLRLIYFSYDVKMKEKGDIPEGYSVSREKKERFSLILESASTNQTSMYLCASRPGTANEKLFFGSGTQLSVL.

There are many counts of this clonotype. The V gene is TRBV6-6, the J gene TRBJ2-3; 7 positions agree with TRBD1. There are 14 residues in the CDR3. J was trimmed by 6 bases and V by 5 bases; bases with no gene match: 8. Germline CDR1 MNHNY, CDR2 SVGAGI (reference sequence). CDR3 bases: TGTGCCAGCAGTCGACAGGGTTCCTGGGATACGCAGTATTTT. Its translation is CASSRQGSWDTQYF.

This clonotype was observed many times. The J gene is TRBJ1-1, the V gene TRBV7-9; D remains unclear. Germline V gene data show CDR1 as SEHNR and CDR2 as FQNEAQ (reference sequence). With 4 bases removed from V and 5 bases from J, the gap between germline ends came to 14 bases. The CDR3 totals 14 residues. DNA of the CDR3: TGTGCCAGCAGCTCCCAAGATTTGGAAACTGAAGCTTTCTTT. This codes for CASSSQDLETEAFF.

This clonotype was picked up many times. The rearrangement links TRBV6-6 to TRBJ2-1; 7 positions match TRBD2. Germline assignment: CDR1 MNHNY and CDR2 SVGAGI (reference sequence). V shed 0 bases, J shed 4 bases, and the junction held 3 bases outside the gene matches. CDR3 length equals 15 residues. DNA of the CDR3: TGTGCCAGCAGTTACTCGCCTAGCGGATACAATGAGCAGTTCTTC. Amino acids: CASSYSPSGYNEQFF.

V and J are TRBV28 and TRBJ1-2; 8 bases are a match to TRBD1. CDR3 size: 13 residues. CDR1 and CDR2 from the germline V gene are MDHEN and SYDVKM. Trimming at V came to 6 bases and at J to 4 bases, leaving 4 bases not matched to a gene. Here the CDR3 reads CASSSGQGYGYTF. CDR3 nucleotides: TGTGCCAGCAGCTCCGGACAGGGCTATGGCTACACCTTC.

The chain links TRBV25-1 to TRBJ2-2, with 13 bases that match TRBD2. Trimming at V came to 1 base and at J to 6 bases, leaving 8 bases not matched to a gene. Per the germline V gene, CDR1 is MGHDK and CDR2 is SYGVNS. The CDR3 has 18 amino acids. CDR3 DNA: TGTGCCAGCAGTGAATCGATCCCCGGGACTAGCGGGGCCGGGGAGCTGTTTTTT. Residues: CASSESIPGTSGAGELFF.

CDR3 sequence reads: CAIQGAIYGYTF. In DNA form, the CDR3 reads TGTGCCATACAGGGGGCGATCTATGGCTACACCTTC. The chain joins TRBV6-1 to TRBJ1-2; 9 nucleotides match TRBD1. The V gene end was trimmed by 10 bases and the J gene end by 4 bases; junction bases not matched to a gene: 4. The CDR3 runs 12 residues. Germline CDR1 is MNHNS and CDR2 is SASEGT.

This clonotype was detected a few times. The chain joins TRBV29-1 to TRBJ2-1; TRBD2 aligns across 10 bases. CDR3 length: 17 amino acids. The V segment lost 3 bases and the J segment 3 bases; nucleotides outside the gene matches: 11. CDR1 and CDR2 from the germline V gene are SQVTM and ANQGSEA. CDR3 sequence reads: CSVEAAGGHNYYNEQFF. Written as DNA, the CDR3 is TGCAGCGTTGAGGCAGCGGGAGGGCATAACTACTACAATGAGCAGTTCTTC.

This clonotype showed up many times. This chain uses TRBV5-1 with TRBJ2-4; TRBD2 matches 14 bases. Germline loops: CDR1 SGHRS, CDR2 YFSETQ. The CDR3 runs 15 residues. V dropped 4 bases and J dropped 9; count of bases not matched to a gene: 6. The CDR3 spells CASSRGLAGAGIQYF. CDR3 DNA: TGCGCCAGCAGCAGGGGACTAGCGGGAGCCGGCATTCAGTACTTC.

This clonotype came up many times. The chain employs TRBV18 and TRBJ2-2, with D possibly TRBD2 on 7 matching bases. The CDR3 has 17 residues. V lost 3 bases and J 3 bases, leaving 17 bases between the germline ends. Looked up from germline, CDR1 is KGHSH and CDR2 is LQKENI. The CDR3 DNA sequence: TGTGCCAGCTCACCGAAGGGGGGGACGCCGGACACCGGGGAGCTGTTTTTT. Its translation: CASSPKGGTPDTGELFF.

This clonotype occurred many times. The V call is TRBV12-3 or TRBV12-4, the J call TRBJ2-1, with 10 bases aligning to TRBD2. The V and J ends lost 3 bases and 7 bases, in that order; junction bases with no gene match: 9. The CDR3 consists of 16 residues. CDR3 sequence reads: CASSLVAGGRGNEQFF. The CDR3 nucleotides read TGTGCCAGCAGTTTGGTAGCGGGAGGCCGGGGTAATGAGCAGTTCTTC.

This clonotype was counted a few times. V usage is TRBV7-2 and J usage is TRBJ2-1; the match to TRBD1 covers 10 bases. CDR1 is SGHTA and CDR2 is FQGNSA in the germline V gene. The CDR3 covers 14 residues. Losses at the gene ends were 5 bases for V and 9 bases for J; bases not matched to a gene: 7. The CDR3 DNA sequence: TGTGCCAGCAGCCGGGACAGGGGTTACGGTGAGCAGTTCTTC. Protein: CASSRDRGYGEQFF.

Ten or more counts support this clonotype. The genes are TRBV5-1 and TRBJ2-2, with 7 nucleotides matching TRBD2. Germline CDR1 reads SGHRS; CDR2 reads YFSETQ. The J segment lost 4 bases and the V segment lost 0 bases, leaving 3 bases of the junction unmatched. The CDR3 sequence is 15 residues long. CDR3 in amino acids: CASSLGLAATGELFF. CDR3 in DNA: TGCGCCAGCAGCTTGGGACTAGCAGCCACCGGGGAGCTGTTTTTT.